The T cell receptor (beta chain) under discussion was sequenced for a study of T-cell reconstitution after alpha-beta-depleted transplantation in children. In germline, CDR1 is MNHEY, CDR2 SMNVEV (reference sequence). Trimming pared 6 bases from V and 6 bases from J, leaving 18 bases between. This CDR3 comprises 15 residues. Preparing the TCRbeta library involved the use of unique molecular identifiers. TCRdb independently ran MiXCR on the PCR reads; one entry per CDR3 protein. There are a few hundred thousand distinct CDR3 sequences in the sample; 20% occur only once, and around 3.9% lies in the top ten.

Source: PBMCs from the stem cell graft donor, taken from the stem cell graft. This rearrangement joins TRBV27 to TRBJ2-4; TRBD2 might be the D (6 bases). The TCR comes from a human donor who donated a stem cell graft to a child with acute myeloid leukemia. CDR3 protein: CASRSLFGTLNIQYF. The CDR3 DNA is TGTGCCAGCAGGAGCCTCTTTGGGACTTTAAACATTCAGTACTTC.